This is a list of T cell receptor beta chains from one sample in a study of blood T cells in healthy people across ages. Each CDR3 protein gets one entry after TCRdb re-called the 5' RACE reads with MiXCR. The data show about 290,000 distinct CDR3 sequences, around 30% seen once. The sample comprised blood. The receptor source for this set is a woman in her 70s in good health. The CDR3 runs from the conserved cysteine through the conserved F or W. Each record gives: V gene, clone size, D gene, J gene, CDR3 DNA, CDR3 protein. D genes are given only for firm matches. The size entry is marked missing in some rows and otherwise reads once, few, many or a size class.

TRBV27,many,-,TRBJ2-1,TGTGCCAGCCGTCAGACGGGAGACATCGTCACCAATGAGCAGTTCTTC,CASRQTGDIVTNEQFF
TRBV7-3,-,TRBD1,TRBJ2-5,TGTGCCAGCAGCTGGACAGGGGCGGACAGTAGAGAGACCCAGTACTTC,CASSWTGADSRETQYF
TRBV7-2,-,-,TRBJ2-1,TGTGCCAGCAGCTTAGCGTTGCGGGATGAGCAGTTCTTC,CASSLALRDEQFF
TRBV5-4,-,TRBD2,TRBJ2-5,TGTGCCAGCAGCTCCGGGGGTAGCGGGGTGGGAGAGGCCCAGTACTTC,CASSSGGSGVGEAQYF
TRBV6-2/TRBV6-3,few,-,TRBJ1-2,TGTGCCAGTAGAGATGACAGGACCTTCTATGGCTACACCTTC,CASRDDRTFYGYTF
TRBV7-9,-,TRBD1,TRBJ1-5,TGTGCCAGCAGCCTAACCGGGGGACAGGGTAATCAGCCCCAGCATTTT,CASSLTGGQGNQPQHF
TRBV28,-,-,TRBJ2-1,TGTGCCAGCAGTTTTGGCGGCGAGCAGTTCTTC,CASSFGGEQFF
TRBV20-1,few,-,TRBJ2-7,TGCAGTGCCCACCTTAGGGAGCAGTACTTC,CSAHLREQYF
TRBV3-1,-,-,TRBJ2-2,TGTGCCGGCAGCCAAGTGAGCGGGGAGCTGTTTTTT,CAGSQVSGELFF
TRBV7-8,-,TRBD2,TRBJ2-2,TGTGCCAGCAGCACCTTGTTAGCGGGAGGGCCTGACACCGGGGAGCTGTTTTTT,CASSTLLAGGPDTGELFF
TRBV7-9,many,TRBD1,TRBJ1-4,TGTGCCAGCAGCCCTGGGACAGTACCAGAAAAACTGTTTTTT,CASSPGTVPEKLFF